Listed below are T cell receptor beta chains from one sample, sequenced in a study of T cells in tumors after PD-1 blockade. Sequenced by immunoSEQ multiplex PCR; TCRdb stores in-frame clones only, minus some. This table has fewer than 25,000 clones, roughly 82% appearing once. Sequencing was performed on PBMCs, taken after anti-PD-1 treatment. These receptors originate from a human donor with basal cell carcinoma. Both conserved end residues are trimmed from each CDR3. The order of the fields is V gene, J gene, CDR3 protein.

TRBV12-3/TRBV12-4,TRBJ1-2,ASRLTGAYGYT
TRBV19,TRBJ1-1,ASSRTVGEAF
TRBV3-1/TRBV3-2,TRBJ1-2,ASSPTGRRLSFNYGYT
TRBV2,TRBJ2-1,ASSDWTSGRQDEQF
TRBV15,TRBJ1-5,ATSSLWDRQPQH
TRBV5-1,TRBJ2-5,ASSLGTGKETQY
TRBV25-1,TRBJ2-7,ASSEDRGEQY
TRBV3-1/TRBV3-2,TRBJ2-5,ASSQATGRRQETQY
TRBV6-6,TRBJ1-2,ASSYDRTNYGYT
TRBV27,TRBJ1-2,ASSLSQGLYGYT
TRBV5-6,TRBJ1-6,ASTAGGGQWNSPLH
TRBV5-8,TRBJ2-7,ASSLVLIYGEQY
TRBV5-1,TRBJ1-1,ASRWTGEFEAF
TRBV5-1,TRBJ2-1,ASSLTGTGGLNEQF
TRBV30,TRBJ2-1,AWIGPYNEQF
TRBV6-5,TRBJ2-1,ASSYSGTPVEQF
TRBV3-1/TRBV3-2,TRBJ1-2,ASSQGAGANYGYT
TRBV6-5,TRBJ1-6,ASRGQGNSPLH
TRBV2,TRBJ2-5,ASSQTTQETQY
TRBV5-8,TRBJ2-1,ASTKGQGVFLENEQF
TRBV2,TRBJ2-2,ASSGIAGGGTGELF
TRBV5-6,TRBJ1-5,ASSLDGTSVNSNQPQH
TRBV18,TRBJ1-1,ASSPTPNTEAF
TRBV30,TRBJ1-2,AWSEGGAPNYGYT
TRBV5-4,TRBJ2-2,ASSLTGVNTGELF
TRBV6-1,TRBJ2-3,ASSDPSGGGYTDTQY
TRBV6-6,TRBJ1-1,ASSGPGVPEAF
TRBV4-1,TRBJ1-5,ASSGGEGNQPQH
TRBV3-1/TRBV3-2,TRBJ2-4,ASSQSGLAGGPKNIQY
TRBV25-1,TRBJ1-3,ASSGWASGNTIY
TRBV30,TRBJ1-3,ACTPGGAGNTIY
TRBV2,TRBJ2-5,ASSEDTVRETQY
TRBV20-1,TRBJ2-1,SASFWEQF
TRBV6-2/TRBV6-3,TRBJ2-7,ASSRDREGLYEQY
TRBV7-9,TRBJ2-7,ASSLRQGFFEQY
TRBV5-1,TRBJ2-7,ASRGQTGTSGTYEQY
TRBV5-8,TRBJ2-7,ASSLVANSYEQY
TRBV10-3,TRBJ2-7,AISEVGSGSYEQY
TRBV18,TRBJ1-2,ASSLGTAWDYGYT
TRBV6-5,TRBJ2-5,ASKTTRDYQETQY
TRBV9,TRBJ1-1,ASSEGRRNTEAF
TRBV12-3/TRBV12-4,TRBJ1-1,ASSLQGGTEAF
TRBV5-1,TRBJ2-1,ASSVDGGPYNEQF
TRBV19,TRBJ2-2,ASSSSQGAVGELF
TRBV14,TRBJ2-1,ASSREGIGASVRQKQF
TRBV19,TRBJ2-1,ASSPPHRTDWPDWRNNEQF
TRBV5-4,TRBJ1-5,ASSSGRGEPQH
TRBV5-6,TRBJ1-2,ASSPRGYGYT
TRBV7-3,TRBJ1-2,ASSSMGQGYGYT
TRBV6-2/TRBV6-3,TRBJ2-5,ASSYLGGSQETQY
TRBV5-1,TRBJ1-1,ASSFRTRTEAF
TRBV15,TRBJ2-3,ATSRDQRNTQY
TRBV7-6,TRBJ2-1,ASSPGGVPNEQF
TRBV5-5,TRBJ2-4,ASSPLLRDRVAKNIQY
TRBV4-1,TRBJ1-4,ASSRGQGYEKLF
TRBV27,TRBJ1-5,ASREGGYSNQPQH
TRBV5-1,TRBJ1-5,ASSLVGRGNNQPQH
TRBV12-3/TRBV12-4,TRBJ1-6,ASGLFGDSPLH
TRBV10-3,TRBJ1-2,AISESRGTGSYGYT